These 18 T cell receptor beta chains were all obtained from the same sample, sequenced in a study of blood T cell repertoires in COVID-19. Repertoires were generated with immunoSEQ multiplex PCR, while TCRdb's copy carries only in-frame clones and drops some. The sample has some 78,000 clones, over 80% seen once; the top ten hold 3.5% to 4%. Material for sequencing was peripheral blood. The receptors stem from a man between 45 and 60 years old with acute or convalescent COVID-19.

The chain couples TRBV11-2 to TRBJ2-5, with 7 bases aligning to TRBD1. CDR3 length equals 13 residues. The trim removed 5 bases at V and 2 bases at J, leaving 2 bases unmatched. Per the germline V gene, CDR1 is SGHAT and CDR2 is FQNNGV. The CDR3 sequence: CASSGGQQETQYF. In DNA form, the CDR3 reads TGTGCCAGCAGCGGGGGACAGCAAGAGACCCAGTACTTC.

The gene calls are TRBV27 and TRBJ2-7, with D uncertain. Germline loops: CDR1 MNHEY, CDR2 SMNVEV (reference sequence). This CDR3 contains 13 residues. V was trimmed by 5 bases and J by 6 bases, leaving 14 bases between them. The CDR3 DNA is TGTGCCAGCAGTGCGGTAGTATTCCTCGAGCAGTACTTC. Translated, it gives CASSAVVFLEQYF.

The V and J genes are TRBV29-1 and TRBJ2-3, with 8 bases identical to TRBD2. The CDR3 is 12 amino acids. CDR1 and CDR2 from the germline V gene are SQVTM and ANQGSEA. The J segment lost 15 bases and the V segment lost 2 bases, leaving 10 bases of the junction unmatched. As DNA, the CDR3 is TGCAGCGTTGAACATATCGGGACTAGTCATTATTTT. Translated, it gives CSVEHIGTSHYF.

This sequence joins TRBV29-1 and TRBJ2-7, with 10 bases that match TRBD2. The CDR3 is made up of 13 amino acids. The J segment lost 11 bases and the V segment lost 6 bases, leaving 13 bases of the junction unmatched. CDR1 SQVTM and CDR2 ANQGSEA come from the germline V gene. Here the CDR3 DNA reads TGCAGCGTCCGGACTAGCGGCAGTCAGAGGGAGTACTTC. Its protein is CSVRTSGSQREYF.

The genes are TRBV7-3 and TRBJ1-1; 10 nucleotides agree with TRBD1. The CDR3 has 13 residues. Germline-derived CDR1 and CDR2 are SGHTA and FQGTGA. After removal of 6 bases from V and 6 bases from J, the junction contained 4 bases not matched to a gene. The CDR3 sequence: CASSPGTGAEAFF. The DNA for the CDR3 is TGTGCCAGCAGTCCAGGGACAGGGGCTGAAGCTTTCTTT.

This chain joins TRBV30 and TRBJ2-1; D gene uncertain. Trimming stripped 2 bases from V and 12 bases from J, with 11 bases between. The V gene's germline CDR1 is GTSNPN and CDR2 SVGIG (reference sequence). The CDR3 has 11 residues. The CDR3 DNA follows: TGTGCCTGGAGTCATCTTCACGGGCAGTTCTTC. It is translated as CAWSHLHGQFF.

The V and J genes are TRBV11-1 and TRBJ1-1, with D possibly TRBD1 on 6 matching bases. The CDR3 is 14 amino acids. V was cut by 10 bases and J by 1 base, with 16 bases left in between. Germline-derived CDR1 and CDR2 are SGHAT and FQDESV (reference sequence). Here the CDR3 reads CANFGGARNTEAFF. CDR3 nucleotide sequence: TGTGCCAACTTCGGGGGGGCGCGGAACACTGAAGCTTTCTTT.

This chain's CDR3 is CASSPSGSWGYTF. The CDR3 region has the DNA TGTGCCAGCAGCCCTTCCGGGTCCTGGGGCTACACCTTC. This rearrangement joins TRBV11-3 to TRBJ1-2; the D is unclear. This CDR3 has 13 residues. Germline CDR1 SGHNT, CDR2 YENEEA. V lost 5 bases and J 8 bases, leaving 15 bases between the germline ends. The complete variable domain, with remaining parts taken from reference TRBV11-3 and TRBJ1-2, reads EAGVVQSPRYKIIEKKQPVAFWCNPISGHNTLYWYLQNLGQGPELLIRYENEEAVDDSQLPKDRFSAERLKGVDSTLKIQPAELGDSAVYLCASSPSGSWGYTFGSGTRLTVV.

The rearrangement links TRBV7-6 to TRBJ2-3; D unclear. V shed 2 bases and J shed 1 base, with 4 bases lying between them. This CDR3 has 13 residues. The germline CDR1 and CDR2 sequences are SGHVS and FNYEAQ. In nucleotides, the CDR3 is TGTGCCAGCAGCTTACCGGGCACAGATACGCAGTATTTT. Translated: CASSLPGTDTQYF.

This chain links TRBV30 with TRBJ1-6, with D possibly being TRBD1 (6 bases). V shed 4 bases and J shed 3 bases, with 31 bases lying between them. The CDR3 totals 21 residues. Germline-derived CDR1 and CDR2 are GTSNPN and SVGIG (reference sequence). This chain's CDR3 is CAWMGIDPQGARAGYNSPLHF. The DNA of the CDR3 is TGTGCCTGGATGGGAATTGATCCACAGGGTGCCCGAGCTGGCTATAATTCACCCCTCCACTTT.

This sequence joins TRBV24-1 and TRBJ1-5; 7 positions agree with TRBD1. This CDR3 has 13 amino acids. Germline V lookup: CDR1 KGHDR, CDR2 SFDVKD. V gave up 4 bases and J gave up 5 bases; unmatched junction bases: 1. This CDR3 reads CATSEQGHQPQHF. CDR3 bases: TGTGCCACCAGTGAACAGGGGCATCAGCCCCAGCATTTT.

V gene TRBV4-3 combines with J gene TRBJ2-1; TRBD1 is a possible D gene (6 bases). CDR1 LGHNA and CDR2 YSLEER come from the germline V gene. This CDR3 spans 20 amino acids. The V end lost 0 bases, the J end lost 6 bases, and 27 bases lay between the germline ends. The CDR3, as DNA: TGCGCCAGCAGCCAAGAGGCAGGGGCCGGTGAACAAAAATCTACCAATGAGCAGTTCTTC. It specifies CASSQEAGAGEQKSTNEQFF.

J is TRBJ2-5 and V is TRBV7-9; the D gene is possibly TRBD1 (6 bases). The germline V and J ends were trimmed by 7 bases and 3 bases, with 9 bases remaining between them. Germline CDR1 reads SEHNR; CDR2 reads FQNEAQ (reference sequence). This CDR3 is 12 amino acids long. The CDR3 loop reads CASTKGEETQYF. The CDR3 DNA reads TGTGCCAGCACGAAGGGGGAAGAGACCCAGTACTTC.

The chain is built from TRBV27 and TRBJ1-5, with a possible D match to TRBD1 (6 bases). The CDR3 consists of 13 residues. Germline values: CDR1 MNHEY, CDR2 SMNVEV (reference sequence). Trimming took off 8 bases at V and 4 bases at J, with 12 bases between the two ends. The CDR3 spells CASGRDMNQPQHF. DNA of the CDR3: TGTGCCAGCGGACGGGACATGAATCAGCCCCAGCATTTT.

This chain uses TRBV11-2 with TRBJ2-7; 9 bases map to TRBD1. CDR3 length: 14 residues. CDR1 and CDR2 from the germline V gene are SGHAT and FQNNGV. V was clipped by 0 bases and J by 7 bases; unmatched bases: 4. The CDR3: CASSLEGTGKEQYF. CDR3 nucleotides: TGTGCCAGCAGCTTAGAAGGGACAGGGAAAGAGCAGTACTTC.

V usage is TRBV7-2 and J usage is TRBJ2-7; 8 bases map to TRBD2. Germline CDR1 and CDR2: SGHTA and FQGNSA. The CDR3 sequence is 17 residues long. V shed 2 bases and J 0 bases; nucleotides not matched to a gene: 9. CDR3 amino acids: CASSLRLLAGFSYEQYF. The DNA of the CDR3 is TGTGCCAGCAGCTTAAGGCTTCTAGCGGGTTTCTCCTACGAGCAGTACTTC.

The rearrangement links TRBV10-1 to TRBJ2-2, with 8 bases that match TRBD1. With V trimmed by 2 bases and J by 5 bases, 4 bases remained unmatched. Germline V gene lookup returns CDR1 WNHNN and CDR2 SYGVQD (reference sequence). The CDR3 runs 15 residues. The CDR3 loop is CASSERWTGTGELFF. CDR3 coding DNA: TGCGCCAGCAGTGAGCGTTGGACAGGGACCGGGGAGCTGTTTTTT.

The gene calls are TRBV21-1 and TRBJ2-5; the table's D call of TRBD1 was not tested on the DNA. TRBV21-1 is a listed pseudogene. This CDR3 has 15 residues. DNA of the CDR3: TGTGCCAGCAGCAATAAAGGGGCAGGGTGCGAGACCCAGTACTTC. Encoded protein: CASSNKGAGCETQYF.